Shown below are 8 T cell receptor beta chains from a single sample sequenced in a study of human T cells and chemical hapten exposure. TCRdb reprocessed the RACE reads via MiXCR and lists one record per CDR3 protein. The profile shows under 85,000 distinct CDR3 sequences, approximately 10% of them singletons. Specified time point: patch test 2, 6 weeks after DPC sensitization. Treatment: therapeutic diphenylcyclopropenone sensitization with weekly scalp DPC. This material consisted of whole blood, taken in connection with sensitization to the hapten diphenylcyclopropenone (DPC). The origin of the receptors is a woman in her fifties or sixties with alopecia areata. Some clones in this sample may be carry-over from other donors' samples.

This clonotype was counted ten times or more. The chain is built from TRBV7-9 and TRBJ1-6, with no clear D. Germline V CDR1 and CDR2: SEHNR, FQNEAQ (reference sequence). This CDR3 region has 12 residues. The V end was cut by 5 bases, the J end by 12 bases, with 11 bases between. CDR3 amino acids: CASSLGFGPLHF. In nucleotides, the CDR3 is TGTGCCAGCAGCCTGGGGTTTGGACCCCTCCACTTT.

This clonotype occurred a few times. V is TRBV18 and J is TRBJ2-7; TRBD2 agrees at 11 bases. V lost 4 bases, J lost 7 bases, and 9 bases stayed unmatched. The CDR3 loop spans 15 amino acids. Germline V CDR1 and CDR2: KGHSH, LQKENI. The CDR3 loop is CASSLLAGGVDEQYF. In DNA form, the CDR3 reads TGTGCCAGCTCACTCCTAGCGGGAGGAGTTGATGAGCAGTACTTC.

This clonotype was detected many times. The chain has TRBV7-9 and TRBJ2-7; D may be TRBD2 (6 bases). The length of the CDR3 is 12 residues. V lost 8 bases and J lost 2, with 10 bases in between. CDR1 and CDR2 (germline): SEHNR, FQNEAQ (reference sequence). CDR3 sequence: CASGDFAYEQYF. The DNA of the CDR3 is TGTGCCAGCGGGGACTTTGCCTACGAGCAGTACTTC.

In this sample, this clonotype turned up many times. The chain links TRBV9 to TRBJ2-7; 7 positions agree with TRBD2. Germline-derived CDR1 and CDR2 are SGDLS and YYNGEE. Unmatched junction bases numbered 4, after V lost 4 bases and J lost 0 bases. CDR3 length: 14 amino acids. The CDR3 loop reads CASSTRGSSYEQYF. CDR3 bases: TGTGCCAGCAGCACGCGGGGGTCCTCCTACGAGCAGTACTTC. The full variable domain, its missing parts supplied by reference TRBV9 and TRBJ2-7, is DSGVTQTPKHLITATGQRVTLRCSPRSGDLSVYWYQQSLDQGLQFLIQYYNGEERAKGNILERFSAQQFPDLHSELNLSSLELGDSALYFCASSTRGSSYEQYFGPGTRLTVT.

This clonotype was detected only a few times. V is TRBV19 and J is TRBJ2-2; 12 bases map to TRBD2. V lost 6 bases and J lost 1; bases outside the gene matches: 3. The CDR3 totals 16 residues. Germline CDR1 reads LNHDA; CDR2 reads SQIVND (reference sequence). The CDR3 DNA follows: TGTGCCAGTAGCCGACTAGCGGGAGAGAACACCGGGGAGCTGTTTTTT. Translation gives CASSRLAGENTGELFF.

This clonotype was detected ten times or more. The CDR3 loop reads CASRGLNRVGGYTF. CDR3 DNA: TGTGCCAGCAGGGGATTGAACAGGGTCGGCGGCTACACCTTC. The chain links TRBV2 to TRBJ1-2, with a tentative D call TRBD1 (6 bases). This CDR3 spans 14 amino acids. The V gene's germline CDR1 is SNHLY and CDR2 FYNNEI. Trimming left V 6 bases short and J 8 bases short, with 19 bases between.

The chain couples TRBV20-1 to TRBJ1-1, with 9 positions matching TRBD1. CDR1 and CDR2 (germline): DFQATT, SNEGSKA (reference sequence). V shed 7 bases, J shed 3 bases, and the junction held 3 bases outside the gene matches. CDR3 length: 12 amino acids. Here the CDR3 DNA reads TGCAGTGTTGGGACAGGGTACACTGAAGCTTTCTTT. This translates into CSVGTGYTEAFF.

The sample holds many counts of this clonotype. The CDR3 spells CASSPLNTGELFF. CDR3 DNA: TGTGCCAGCTCACCACTGAACACCGGGGAGCTGTTTTTT. The genes are TRBV18 and TRBJ2-2; no reliable D call. The V end lost 1 base, the J end lost 1 base, and 1 base lay between the germline ends. CDR3 length equals 13 residues. The germline CDR1 and CDR2 sequences are KGHSH and LQKENI.